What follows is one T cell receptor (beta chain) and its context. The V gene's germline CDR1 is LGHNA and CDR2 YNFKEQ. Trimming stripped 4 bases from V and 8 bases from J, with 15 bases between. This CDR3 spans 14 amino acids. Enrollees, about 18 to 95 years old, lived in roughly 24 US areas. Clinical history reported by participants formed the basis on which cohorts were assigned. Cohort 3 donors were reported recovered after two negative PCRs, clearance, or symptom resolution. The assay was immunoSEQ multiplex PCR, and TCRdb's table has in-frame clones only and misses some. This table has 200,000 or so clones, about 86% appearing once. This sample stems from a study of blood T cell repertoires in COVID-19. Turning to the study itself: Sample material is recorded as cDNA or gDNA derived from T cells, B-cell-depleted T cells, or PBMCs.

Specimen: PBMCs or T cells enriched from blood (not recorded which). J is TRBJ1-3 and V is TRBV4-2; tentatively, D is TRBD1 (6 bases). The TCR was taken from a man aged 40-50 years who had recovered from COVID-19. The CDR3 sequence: CASSPLGGADTIYF. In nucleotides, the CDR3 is TGTGCCAGCAGCCCTCTAGGGGGAGCGGACACCATATATTTT.